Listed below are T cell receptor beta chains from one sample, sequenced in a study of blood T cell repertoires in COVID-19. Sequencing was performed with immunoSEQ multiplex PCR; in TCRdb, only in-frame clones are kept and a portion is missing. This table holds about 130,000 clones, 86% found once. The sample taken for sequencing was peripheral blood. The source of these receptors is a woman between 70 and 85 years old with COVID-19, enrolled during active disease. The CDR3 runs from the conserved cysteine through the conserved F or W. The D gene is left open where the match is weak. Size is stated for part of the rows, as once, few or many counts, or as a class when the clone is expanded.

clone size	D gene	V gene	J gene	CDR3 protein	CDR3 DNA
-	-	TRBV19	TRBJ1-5	CASSPPDRLFNQPQHF	TGTGCCAGTAGTCCCCCGGACAGATTATTCAATCAGCCCCAGCATTTT
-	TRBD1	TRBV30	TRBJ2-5	CAWANRGQETQYF	TGTGCCTGGGCTAACAGGGGGCAAGAGACCCAGTACTTC
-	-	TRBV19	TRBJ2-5	CASNDAGPQETQYF	TGTGCCAGTAATGACGCGGGACCCCAAGAGACCCAGTACTTC
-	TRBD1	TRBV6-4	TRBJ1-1	CASSEGTGANTEAFF	TGTGCCAGCAGTGAGGGGACAGGGGCGAACACTGAAGCTTTCTTT
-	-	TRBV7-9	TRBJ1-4	CASSSGRVATNEKLFF	TGTGCCAGCAGCAGCGGGAGGGTTGCAACTAATGAAAAACTGTTTTTT
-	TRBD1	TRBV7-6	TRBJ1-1	CASSLGHRGNTEAFF	TGTGCCAGCAGCTTAGGGCACAGGGGGAACACTGAAGCTTTCTTT
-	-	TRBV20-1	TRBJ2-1	CSATTRDEQFF	TGCAGTGCCACGACTAGGGATGAGCAGTTCTTC
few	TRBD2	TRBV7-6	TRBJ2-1	CASSLGSGGADEQFF	TGTGCCAGCAGCTTAGGGAGCGGGGGGGCCGATGAGCAGTTCTTC
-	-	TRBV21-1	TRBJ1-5	CASSSPREGPSNQPQHF	TGTGCCAGCAGCTCCCCCCGGGAAGGGCCGAGCAATCAGCCCCAGCATTTT
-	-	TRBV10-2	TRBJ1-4	CASRGAGGDEKLFF	TGCGCCAGCAGGGGGGCGGGAGGAGATGAAAAACTGTTTTTT
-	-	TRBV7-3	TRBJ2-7	CASSPHGGRDEQYF	TGTGCCAGCAGCCCCCACGGGGGTAGGGACGAGCAGTACTTC
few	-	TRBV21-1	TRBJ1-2	CASSTGQGFLGYTF	TGTGCCAGCAGCACCGGACAGGGGTTTTTAGGCTACACCTTC
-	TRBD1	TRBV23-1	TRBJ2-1	CASSQTGTGGDGINEQFF	TGCGCCAGCAGTCAAACCGGGACAGGGGGGGATGGTATCAATGAGCAGTTCTTC
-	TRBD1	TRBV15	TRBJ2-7	CATSLARQGYEQYF	TGTGCCACCAGCCTCGCACGACAGGGCTACGAGCAGTACTTC
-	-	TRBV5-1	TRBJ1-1	CASSLRGNTEAFF	TGCGCCAGCAGCCTCAGGGGGAACACTGAAGCTTTCTTT
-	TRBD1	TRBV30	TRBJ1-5	CAWRDGTGGYNQPQHF	TGTGCCTGGAGGGATGGGACAGGGGGCTACAATCAGCCCCAGCATTTT
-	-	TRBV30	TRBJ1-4	CAWSPVDSEKLFF	TGTGCCTGGAGTCCCGTAGACAGTGAAAAACTGTTTTTT
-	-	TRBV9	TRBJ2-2	CASSVYGYTGELFF	TGTGCCAGCAGCGTATACGGTTACACCGGGGAGCTGTTTTTT
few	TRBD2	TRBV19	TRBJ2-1	CASSIPSGAYNEQFF	TGTGCCAGTAGTATCCCTAGCGGGGCTTACAATGAGCAGTTCTTC
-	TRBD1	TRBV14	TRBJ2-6	CASSESGTGGFLTGANVLTF	TGTGCCAGCAGCGAATCCGGGACAGGGGGCTTTTTAACTGGGGCCAACGTCCTGACTTTC
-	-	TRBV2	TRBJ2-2	CASRGSGHMNTGELFF	TGTGCCAGCAGAGGGTCTGGACACATGAACACCGGGGAGCTGTTTTTT
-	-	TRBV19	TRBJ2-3	CASRSLSTDTQYF	TGTGCCAGTCGGTCCCTTTCCACAGATACGCAGTATTTT
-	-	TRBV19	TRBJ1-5	CASSPDKLNQPQHF	TGTGCCAGTAGTCCCGATAAGCTAAATCAGCCCCAGCATTTT
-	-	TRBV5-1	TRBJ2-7	CASRVQPVDGEQYF	TGCGCCAGTAGAGTACAGCCTGTCGACGGTGAGCAGTACTTC
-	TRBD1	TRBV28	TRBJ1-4	CASSPDRVDEKLFF	TGTGCCAGCAGTCCGGACAGGGTCGATGAAAAACTGTTTTTT
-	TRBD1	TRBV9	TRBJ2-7	CASSVGGDRDYEQYF	TGTGCCAGCAGCGTAGGTGGGGACAGGGACTACGAGCAGTACTTC
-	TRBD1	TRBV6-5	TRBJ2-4	CASSSAGGASPQYF	TGTGCCAGCAGTTCGGCAGGGGGCGCGTCCCCTCAGTACTTC
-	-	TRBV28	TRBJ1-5	CASSLSGSNQPQHF	TGTGCCAGCAGTTTATCAGGAAGCAATCAGCCCCAGCATTTT
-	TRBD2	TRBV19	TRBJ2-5	CASRRLAGVGETQYF	TGTGCCAGTAGAAGACTAGCGGGGGTTGGAGAGACCCAGTACTTC
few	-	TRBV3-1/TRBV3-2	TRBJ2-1	CASSQGQRDEQFF	TGTGCCAGCAGCCAAGGGCAGAGGGATGAGCAGTTCTTC
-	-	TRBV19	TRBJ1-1	CASRVEQSNTEAFF	TGTGCCAGTAGGGTGGAGCAGTCGAACACTGAAGCTTTCTTT
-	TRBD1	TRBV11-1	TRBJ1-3	CASSQTTGFSGNTIYF	TGTGCCAGCAGCCAGACGACAGGGTTTTCTGGAAACACCATATATTTT
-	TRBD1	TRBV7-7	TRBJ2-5	CASSLALARGFGETQYF	TGTGCTAGCAGCTTAGCTTTAGCCAGGGGGTTTGGAGAGACCCAGTACTTC
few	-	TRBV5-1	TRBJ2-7	CASTGPRDEQYF	TGCGCCAGCACCGGGCCCAGGGACGAGCAGTACTTC
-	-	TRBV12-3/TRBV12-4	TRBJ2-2	CALGGNTGELFF	TGTGCCTTAGGGGGGAACACCGGGGAGCTGTTTTTT
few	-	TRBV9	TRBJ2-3	CASSVDWGVGTQYF	TGTGCCAGCAGCGTAGACTGGGGAGTTGGGACGCAGTATTTT
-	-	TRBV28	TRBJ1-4	CASSAPSQDLRKTGFF	TGTGCCAGCAGTGCCCCCTCACAGGACCTTCGGAAAACTGGGTTTTTT
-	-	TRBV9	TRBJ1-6	CASSVGQGGRIYNSPLHF	TGTGCCAGCAGCGTAGGTCAGGGAGGTAGGATCTATAATTCACCCCTCCACTTT
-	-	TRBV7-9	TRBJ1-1	CASSQAGTEAFF	TGTGCCAGCAGCCAAGCGGGGACTGAAGCTTTCTTT
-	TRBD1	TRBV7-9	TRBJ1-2	CASSPYRGRPEGYTF	TGTGCCAGCAGCCCTTACAGGGGGCGCCCCGAGGGCTACACCTTC
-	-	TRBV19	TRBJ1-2	CASSTGGDNYGYTF	TGTGCCAGTAGTACCGGCGGAGATAACTATGGCTACACCTTC